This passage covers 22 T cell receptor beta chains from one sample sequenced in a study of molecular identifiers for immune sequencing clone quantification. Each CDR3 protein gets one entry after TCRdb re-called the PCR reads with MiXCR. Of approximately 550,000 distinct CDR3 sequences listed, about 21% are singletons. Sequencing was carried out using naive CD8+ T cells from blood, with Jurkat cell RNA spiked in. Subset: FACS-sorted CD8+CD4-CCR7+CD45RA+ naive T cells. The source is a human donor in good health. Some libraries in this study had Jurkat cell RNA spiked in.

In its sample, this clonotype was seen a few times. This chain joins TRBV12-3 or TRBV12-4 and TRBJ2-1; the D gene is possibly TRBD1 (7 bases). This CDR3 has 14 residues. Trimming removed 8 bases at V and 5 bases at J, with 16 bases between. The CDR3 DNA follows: TGTGCCAGCGGACCCCAGGGGGGCCACAATGAGCAGTTCTTC. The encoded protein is CASGPQGGHNEQFF.

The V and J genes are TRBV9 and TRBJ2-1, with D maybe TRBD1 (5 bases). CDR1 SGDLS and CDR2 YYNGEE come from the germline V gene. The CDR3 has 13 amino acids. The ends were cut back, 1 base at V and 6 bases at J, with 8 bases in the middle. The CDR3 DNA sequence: TGTGCCAGCAGCGTATCGGACACCAATGAGCAGTTCTTC. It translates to CASSVSDTNEQFF.

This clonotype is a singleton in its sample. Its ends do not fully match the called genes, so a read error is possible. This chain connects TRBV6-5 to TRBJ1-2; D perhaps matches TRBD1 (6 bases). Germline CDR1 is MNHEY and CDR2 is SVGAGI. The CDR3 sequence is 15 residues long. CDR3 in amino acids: CAGSLSRGGNYGYTF. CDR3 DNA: TGTGCCGGCAGTTTATCACGCGGGGGCAACTATGGCTACACCTTC.

This CDR3 is CASSFWGFPHEQYF. The CDR3 DNA sequence: TGTGCCAGCAGCTTCTGGGGTTTCCCCCACGAGCAGTACTTC. The V gene is TRBV7-8, the J gene TRBJ2-7; D call uncertain. This CDR3 comprises 14 residues. Per the germline V gene, CDR1 is SGHVS and CDR2 is FQNEAQ. Trimming took 3 bases from V and 5 from J, leaving 14 bases between them.

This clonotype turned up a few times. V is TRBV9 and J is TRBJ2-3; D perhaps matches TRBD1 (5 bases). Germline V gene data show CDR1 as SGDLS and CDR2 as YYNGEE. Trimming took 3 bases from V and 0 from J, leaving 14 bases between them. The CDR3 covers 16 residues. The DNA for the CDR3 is TGTGCCAGCAGCGCACAGGACGGTACTAGCACAGATACGCAGTATTTT. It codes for CASSAQDGTSTDTQYF.

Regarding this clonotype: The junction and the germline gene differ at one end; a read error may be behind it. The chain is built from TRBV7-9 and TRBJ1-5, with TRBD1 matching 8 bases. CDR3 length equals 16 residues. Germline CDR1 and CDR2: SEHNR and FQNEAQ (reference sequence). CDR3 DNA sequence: TGTGCCAGCAGCTCAGGGGTGGACAGGGTAAATCAGCCCAAGCATTTT. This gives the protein CASSSGVDRVNQPKHF.

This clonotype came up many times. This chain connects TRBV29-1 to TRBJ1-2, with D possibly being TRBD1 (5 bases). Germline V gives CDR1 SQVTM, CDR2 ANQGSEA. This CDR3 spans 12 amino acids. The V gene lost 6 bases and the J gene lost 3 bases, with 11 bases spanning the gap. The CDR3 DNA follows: TGCAGCGTAGACACAGGCTACTATGGCTACACCTTC. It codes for CSVDTGYYGYTF.

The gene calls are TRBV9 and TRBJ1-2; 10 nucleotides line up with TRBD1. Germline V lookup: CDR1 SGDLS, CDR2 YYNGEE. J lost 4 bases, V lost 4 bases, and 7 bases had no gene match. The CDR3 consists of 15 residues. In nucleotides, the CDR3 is TGTGCCAGCAGCCCCGGGGACAGGGGTGGCTATGGCTACACCTTC. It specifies CASSPGDRGGYGYTF.

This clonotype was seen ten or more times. The DNA for the CDR3 is TGTGCCAGCAGCTCCTCAGACAGCCTATATGGCTACACCTTC. It is translated as CASSSSDSLYGYTF. The chain links TRBV9 to TRBJ1-2; D perhaps matches TRBD1 (5 bases). Trimming removed 4 bases from V and 5 bases from J, with 15 bases in between. The CDR3 has 14 amino acids. Germline V gene lookup returns CDR1 SGDLS and CDR2 YYNGEE.

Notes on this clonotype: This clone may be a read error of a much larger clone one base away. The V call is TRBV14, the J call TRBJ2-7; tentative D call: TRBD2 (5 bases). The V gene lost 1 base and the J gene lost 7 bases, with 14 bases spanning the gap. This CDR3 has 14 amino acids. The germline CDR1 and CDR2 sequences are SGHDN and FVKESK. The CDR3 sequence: CASSQGPAVGEQYF. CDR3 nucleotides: TGTGCCAGCAGCCAAGGACCAGCGGTGGGGGAGCAGTACTTC.

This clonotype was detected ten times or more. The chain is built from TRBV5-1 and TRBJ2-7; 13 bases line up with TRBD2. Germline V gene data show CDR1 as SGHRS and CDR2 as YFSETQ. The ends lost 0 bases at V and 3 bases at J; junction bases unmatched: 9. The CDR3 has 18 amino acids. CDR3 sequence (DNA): TGCGCCAGCAGCTTGGCCGGGGGACTAGCGGGACAGGACTACGAGCAGTACTTC. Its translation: CASSLAGGLAGQDYEQYF.

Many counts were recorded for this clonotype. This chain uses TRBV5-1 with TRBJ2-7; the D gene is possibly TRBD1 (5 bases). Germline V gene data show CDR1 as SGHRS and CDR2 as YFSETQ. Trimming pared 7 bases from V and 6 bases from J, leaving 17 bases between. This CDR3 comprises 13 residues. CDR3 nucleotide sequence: TGCGCCAGCGGCCAGGGTATACCTCTCGAGCAGTACTTC. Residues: CASGQGIPLEQYF.

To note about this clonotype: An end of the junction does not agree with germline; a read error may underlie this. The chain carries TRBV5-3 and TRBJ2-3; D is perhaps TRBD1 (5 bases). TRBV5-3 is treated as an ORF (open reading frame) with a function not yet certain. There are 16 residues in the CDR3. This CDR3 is CASSLAWQGVTDTQYF. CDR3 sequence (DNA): TGTGCCAGCAGCTTGGCGTGGCAGGGTGTCACAGATACGCAGTATTTT.

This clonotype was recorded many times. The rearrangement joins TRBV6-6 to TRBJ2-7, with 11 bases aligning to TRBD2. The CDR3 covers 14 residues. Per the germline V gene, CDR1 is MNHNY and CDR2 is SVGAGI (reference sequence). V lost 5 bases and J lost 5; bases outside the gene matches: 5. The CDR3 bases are TGTGCCAGCAGTCCACTAGCGGGAGTTCACGAGCAGTACTTC. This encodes CASSPLAGVHEQYF.

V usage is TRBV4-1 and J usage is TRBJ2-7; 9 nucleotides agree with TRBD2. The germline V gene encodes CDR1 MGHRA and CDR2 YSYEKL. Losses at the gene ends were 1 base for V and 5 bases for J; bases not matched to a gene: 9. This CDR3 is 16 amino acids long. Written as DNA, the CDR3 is TGCGCCAGCAGCCAAGCCATAGCGGGAGTTGGGGACGAGCAGTACTTC. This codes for CASSQAIAGVGDEQYF.

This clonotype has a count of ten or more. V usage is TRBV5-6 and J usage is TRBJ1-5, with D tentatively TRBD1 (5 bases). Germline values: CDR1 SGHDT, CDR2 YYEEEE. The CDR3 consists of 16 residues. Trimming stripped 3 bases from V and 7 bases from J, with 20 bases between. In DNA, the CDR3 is TGTGCCAGCAGCTCTGCTGGGACGGATAATCCCCAGCCCCAGCATTTT. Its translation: CASSSAGTDNPQPQHF.

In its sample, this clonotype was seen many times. This CDR3 is CASSYGQGNTEAFF. CDR3 coding DNA: TGTGCCAGCAGCTACGGACAGGGGAATACTGAAGCTTTCTTT. The chain is built from TRBV6-5 and TRBJ1-1; the match to TRBD1 covers 9 bases. This CDR3 spans 14 amino acids. In germline, CDR1 is MNHEY, CDR2 SVGAGI. V lost 6 bases and J lost 5; bases outside the gene matches: 7.

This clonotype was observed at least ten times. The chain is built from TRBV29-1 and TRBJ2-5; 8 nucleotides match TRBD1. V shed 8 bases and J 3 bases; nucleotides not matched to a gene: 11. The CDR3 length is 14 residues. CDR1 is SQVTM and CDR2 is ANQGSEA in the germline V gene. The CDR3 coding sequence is TGCAGCTCCTGGACAGGGAGCCCGGAAGAGACCCAGTACTTC. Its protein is CSSWTGSPEETQYF.

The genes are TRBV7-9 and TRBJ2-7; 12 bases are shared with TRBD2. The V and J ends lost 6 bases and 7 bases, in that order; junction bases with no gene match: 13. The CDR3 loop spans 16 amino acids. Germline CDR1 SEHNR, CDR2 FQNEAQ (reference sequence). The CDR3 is CASRSGLAGSFFEQYF. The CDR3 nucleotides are TGTGCCAGCAGATCCGGACTAGCGGGGTCTTTCTTTGAGCAGTACTTC.

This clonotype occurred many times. The CDR3 DNA sequence: TGTGCCGTCGACCGGCGACAGCGATACTACGAGCAGTACTTC. This gives the protein CAVDRRQRYYEQYF. The V call is TRBV7-9, the J call TRBJ2-7; a weak D match, TRBD1 (5 bases). Germline CDR1 and CDR2: SEHNR and FQNEAQ (reference sequence). This CDR3 is built from 14 residues. V lost 11 bases and J 3 bases, leaving 20 bases between the germline ends.

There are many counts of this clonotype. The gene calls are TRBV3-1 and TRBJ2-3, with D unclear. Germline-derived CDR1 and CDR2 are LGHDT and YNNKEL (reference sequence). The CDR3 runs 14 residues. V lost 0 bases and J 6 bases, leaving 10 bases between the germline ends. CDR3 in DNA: TGTGCCAGCAGCCAAGATCTCCGGTTGGATACGCAGTATTTT. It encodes CASSQDLRLDTQYF.

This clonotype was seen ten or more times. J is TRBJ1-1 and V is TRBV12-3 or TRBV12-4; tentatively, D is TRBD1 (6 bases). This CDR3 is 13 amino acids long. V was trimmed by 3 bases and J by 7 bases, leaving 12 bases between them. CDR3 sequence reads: CASSLNRVGEAFF. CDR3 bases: TGTGCCAGCAGTTTGAACAGGGTTGGTGAAGCTTTCTTT.